The 24 T cell receptor beta chains given below trace back to one sample, sequenced in a study of blood T cell repertoires in COVID-19. Produced via immunoSEQ multiplex PCR; TCRdb's table is partial and in-frame only. This table has fewer than 350,000 clones, about 89% appearing once. Material for sequencing was peripheral blood. Source of these receptors: a woman aged 45-59 years who had recovered from COVID-19.

This chain links TRBV11-2 with TRBJ2-1; D possibly corresponds to TRBD2 (5 bases). This CDR3 has 13 amino acids. V lost 0 bases and J lost 8, with 8 bases in between. Looked up from germline, CDR1 is SGHAT and CDR2 is FQNNGV. The DNA of the CDR3 is TGTGCCAGCAGCTTAGATTTCGGGGATGAGCAGTTCTTC. This translates into CASSLDFGDEQFF.

The CDR3 DNA is TGTGCCAGCGCACGCGGCGCACAGGGGTACAATGAGCAGTTCTTC. Translated: CASARGAQGYNEQFF. This chain joins TRBV27 and TRBJ2-1; TRBD1 matches 7 bases. Germline values: CDR1 MNHEY, CDR2 SMNVEV (reference sequence). This CDR3 is 15 amino acids long. V shed 8 bases, J shed 4 bases, and the junction held 11 bases outside the gene matches.

The gene calls are TRBV10-3 and TRBJ1-2; TRBD1 agrees at 11 bases. The ends lost 10 bases at V and 4 bases at J; junction bases unmatched: 5. The CDR3 totals 13 residues. Germline-derived CDR1 and CDR2 are ENHRY and SYGVKD. CDR3 amino acids: CATGTGGTYGYTF. The CDR3, as DNA: TGTGCCACCGGGACAGGGGGTACCTATGGCTACACCTTC.

In its sample, this clone was seen once. The chain has TRBV5-1 and TRBJ1-2; 8 positions agree with TRBD1. The junction had 6 bases not matched to a gene; V was cut back by 5 bases and J by 3 bases. The CDR3 runs to 14 residues. Germline CDR1 and CDR2: SGHRS and YFSETQ. Here the CDR3 DNA reads TGCGCCAGCAGAACAGTACAGGGGGACTATGGCTACACCTTC. As protein: CASRTVQGDYGYTF.

CDR3 residues: CASSEGPAYEQYF. The CDR3 DNA is TGCGCCAGCAGTGAGGGTCCGGCCTACGAGCAGTACTTC. The V call is TRBV10-1, the J call TRBJ2-7; D gene unclear. Trimming took 2 bases from V and 2 from J, leaving 7 bases between them. From germline, CDR1 is WNHNN and CDR2 SYGVQD (reference sequence). This CDR3 has 13 residues.

The chain joins TRBV28 to TRBJ1-4, with 9 bases lining up with TRBD1. The CDR3 loop spans 16 amino acids. V lost 3 bases and J lost 6; bases outside the gene matches: 8. Germline V gives CDR1 MDHEN, CDR2 SYDVKM. The CDR3, as DNA: TGTGCCAGCAGTTTCGGGACAGGGAATCCCTATGAAAAACTGTTTTTT. Protein sequence: CASSFGTGNPYEKLFF.

The CDR3 DNA reads as TGTGCCAGCAGCTTAGGTCTGCGGGCCAATGAGCAGTTCTTC. Its protein product is CASSLGLRANEQFF. The chain employs TRBV7-2 and TRBJ2-1; perhaps TRBD2 as D (5 bases). The germline V gene has CDR1 SGHTA and CDR2 FQGNSA. Trimming pared 1 base from V and 6 bases from J, leaving 10 bases between. The CDR3 loop spans 14 amino acids.

This rearrangement joins TRBV5-4 to TRBJ1-2, with a possible D match to TRBD1 (5 bases). There are 16 residues in the CDR3. Per germline, CDR1 SGHNT and CDR2 YYREEE (reference sequence). V lost 4 bases, J lost 4 bases, and 20 bases lay in between. As DNA, the CDR3 is TGTGCCAGCAGCCGCCTCTCGATGGGGGGTCTCTATGGCTACACCTTC. It encodes CASSRLSMGGLYGYTF.

This chain uses TRBV28 with TRBJ1-2, with 9 bases fitting TRBD1. CDR3 length equals 16 residues. The germline V gene has CDR1 MDHEN and CDR2 SYDVKM. J was trimmed by 7 bases and V by 6 bases; bases with no gene match: 15. The CDR3 reads CASRPRDREPSGGYTF. CDR3 in DNA: TGTGCCAGCAGACCCCGGGACAGGGAACCCTCTGGTGGCTACACCTTC.

Comments on this clone: With a much larger clone just one base away, this may be a read error. V is TRBV28 and J is TRBJ1-2; D gene unclear. The CDR3 contains 12 residues. CDR1 and CDR2 (germline): MDHEN, SYDVKM. Trimming stripped 3 bases from V and 5 bases from J, with 7 bases between. Here the CDR3 reads CASSFKLYGYTF. CDR3 bases: TGTGCCAGCAGTTTCAAATTGTATGGCTACACCTTC.

The chain combines TRBV18 with TRBJ1-2; D is ambiguous. Trimming cost V 5 bases and J 1 base, with 20 bases left between them. The CDR3 spans 17 residues. The germline V gene encodes CDR1 KGHSH and CDR2 LQKENI. The CDR3 nucleotides are TGTGCCAGCTCAGCTACAACGGGGTTACGGGGTAACTATGGCTACACCTTC. It specifies CASSATTGLRGNYGYTF.

The chain links TRBV19 to TRBJ1-4, with TRBD1 matching 10 bases. With V trimmed by 9 bases and J by 8 bases, 6 bases remained unmatched. The CDR3 loop spans 13 amino acids. CDR1 is LNHDA and CDR2 is SQIVND in the germline V gene (reference sequence). CDR3 sequence (DNA): TGTGCCAGCCGACAGGGGGCGAGGGAAAAACTGTTTTTT. Its protein product is CASRQGAREKLFF. The whole variable domain, filled in from reference TRBV19 and TRBJ1-4, reads DGGITQSPKYLFRKEGQNVTLSCEQNLNHDAMYWYRQDPGQGLRLIYYSQIVNDFQKGDIAEGYSVSREKKESFPLTVTSAQKNPTAFYLCASRQGAREKLFFGSGTQLSVL.

The J gene is TRBJ1-6, the V gene TRBV27; 9 positions agree with TRBD1. CDR1 is MNHEY and CDR2 is SMNVEV in the germline V gene (reference sequence). This CDR3 is 15 amino acids long. Trimming at V came to 5 bases and at J to 6 bases, leaving 5 bases not matched to a gene. The CDR3 reads CASSAGTGINSPLHF. In DNA form, the CDR3 reads TGTGCCAGCAGTGCAGGGACAGGGATTAATTCACCCCTCCACTTT.

This clone was counted a single time. The V call is TRBV3-1 (or the pseudogene TRBV3-2), the J call TRBJ2-2; D is possibly TRBD2 (5 bases). There are 13 residues in the CDR3. Between the trimmed V and J ends, which lost 2 bases and 4 bases, there was a span of 5 bases. From germline, CDR1 is LGHDT and CDR2 YNNKEL (reference sequence). The CDR3 DNA reads TGTGCCAGCAGCCAACGGGGCACCGGGGAGCTGTTTTTT. As protein: CASSQRGTGELFF.

The V and J genes are TRBV12-3 or TRBV12-4 and TRBJ2-5; D is unresolved. The CDR3 runs 11 residues. Trimming cost V 10 bases and J 7 bases, with 13 bases left between them. DNA for the CDR3: TGTGCCACCGGTCGAGGTGGGACCCAGTACTTC. Its protein is CATGRGGTQYF.

The chain uses TRBV18 and TRBJ1-5; 9 bases are shared with TRBD1. From germline, CDR1 is KGHSH and CDR2 LQKENI. V dropped 5 bases and J dropped 6; count of bases not matched to a gene: 5. The CDR3 covers 14 residues. CDR3 protein: CASSSDRGSQPQHF. CDR3 nucleotide sequence: TGTGCCAGCTCATCTGACAGGGGGTCTCAGCCCCAGCATTTT. The complete variable domain, with remaining parts taken from reference TRBV18 and TRBJ1-5, reads NAGVMQNPRHLVRRRGQEARLRCSPMKGHSHVYWYRQLPEEGLKFMVYLQKENIIDESGMPKERFSAEFPKEGPSILRIQQVVRGDSAAYFCASSSDRGSQPQHFGDGTRLSIL.

This chain uses TRBV29-1 with TRBJ1-2, with TRBD1 identical over 7 bases. Germline V gene data show CDR1 as SQVTM and CDR2 as ANQGSEA. CDR3 length equals 12 residues. V was pared by 5 bases and J by 5 bases, with 5 bases of the junction left unmatched. The CDR3 region is CSVRRGRYGYTF. DNA of the CDR3: TGCAGCGTTCGAAGGGGGCGGTATGGCTACACCTTC.

The gene calls are TRBV12-3 or TRBV12-4 and TRBJ2-5, with D hard to call. The CDR3 totals 11 residues. Trimming stripped 3 bases from V and 4 bases from J, with 3 bases between. This CDR3 is CASSFGETQYF. The CDR3, as DNA: TGTGCCAGCAGTTTCGGAGAGACCCAGTACTTC.

The chain has TRBV19 and TRBJ2-1, with a weak D call TRBD1 (5 bases). The CDR3 is 15 amino acids. Germline V gene sequence: CDR1 LNHDA, CDR2 SQIVND (reference sequence). The ends were cut back, 5 bases at V and 0 bases at J, with 11 bases in the middle. CDR3 amino acids: CASSRQGDSYNEQFF. The CDR3 bases are TGTGCCAGTAGTCGGCAAGGGGACTCCTACAATGAGCAGTTCTTC.

CDR3 sequence (DNA): TGTGCCAGTAGTATCAGGGGGACAGGGGTTCTCTCACCTAATCAGCCCCAGCATTTT. Its translation: CASSIRGTGVLSPNQPQHF. This chain links TRBV19 with TRBJ1-5; 10 bases fit TRBD1. Looked up from germline, CDR1 is LNHDA and CDR2 is SQIVND (reference sequence). The CDR3 sequence is 19 residues long. V dropped 3 bases and J dropped 4; count of bases not matched to a gene: 15.

The chain joins TRBV2 to TRBJ1-5; maybe TRBD1 (6 bases). The germline CDR1 and CDR2 sequences are SNHLY and FYNNEI. V was trimmed by 4 bases and J by 0 bases, leaving 10 bases between them. The length of the CDR3 is 15 residues. DNA of the CDR3: TGTGCCAGCAGTGTCACAGGGCTTAGCAATCAGCCCCAGCATTTT. Its translation: CASSVTGLSNQPQHF. Full variable domain (remainder filled in from reference TRBV2 and TRBJ1-5): EPEVTQTPSHQVTQMGQEVILRCVPISNHLYFYWYRQILGQKVEFLVSFYNNEISEKSEIFDDQFSVERPDGSNFTLKIRSTKLEDSAMYFCASSVTGLSNQPQHFGDGTRLSIL.

This sequence joins TRBV28 and TRBJ2-7; no definite D call. V was cut by 5 bases and J by 6 bases, with 8 bases left in between. CDR1 is MDHEN and CDR2 is SYDVKM in the germline V gene. CDR3 length equals 11 residues. Written as DNA, the CDR3 is TGTGCCAGCAGTCCCCGGTCCGAGCAGTACTTC. Translating gives CASSPRSEQYF.

The V and J genes are TRBV5-1 and TRBJ2-1, with 9 bases lining up with TRBD2. The CDR3 loop spans 16 amino acids. Looked up from germline, CDR1 is SGHRS and CDR2 is YFSETQ. Trimming removed 3 bases from V and 7 bases from J; junction bases left unmatched: 11. CDR3 nucleotide sequence: TGCGCCAGCAGCTCAACCCCGGGGCTAGCGGGAAATGAGCAGTTCTTC. This translates into CASSSTPGLAGNEQFF.

The rearrangement joins TRBV7-2 to TRBJ2-3, with TRBD2 identical over 10 bases. Unmatched junction bases numbered 12, after V lost 9 bases and J lost 3 bases. The CDR3 runs 16 residues. CDR1 is SGHTA and CDR2 is FQGNSA in the germline V gene. The CDR3 nucleotides are TGTGCCAGTGACCCACGTCTAGCGGGGGCGACAGATACGCAGTATTTT. It translates to CASDPRLAGATDTQYF.